The rows below give T cell receptor beta chains drawn from one sample of a study of T-cell memory formation after mild COVID-19. TCRdb fed the 5' RACE reads into MiXCR, producing one record per CDR3 protein. The data contain about 260,000 distinct CDR3 sequences, approximately 7.6% of them singletons. Sequencing input: PBMCs or a T cell subset sorted from them (not recorded which). These receptors came from a man aged 18-30 years who had mild COVID-19 (a few samples of this study predate the infection). Cell type and time point are not known. Each CDR3 is given with its conserved first and last residue. Fields, in order: J gene, D gene, V gene, CDR3 length, clone size, CDR3 DNA, CDR3 protein. D genes are given only for firm matches. Expanded clones get a size class; other rows say once, few or many, or leave the size out.

j_call: TRBJ1-5; d_call: NA; v_call: TRBV4-3; cdr3_length: 17; clone_size: few; cdr3_nt: TGCGCCAGCAGCCAAGACCTTCAGGGTTATAGCAATCAGCCCCAGCATTTT; cdr3_aa: CASSQDLQGYSNQPQHF
j_call: TRBJ2-3; d_call: NA; v_call: TRBV5-1; cdr3_length: 15; clone_size: few; cdr3_nt: TGCGCCAGCAGCTTGGGCCGAACAGGAGGAGATACGCAGTATTTT; cdr3_aa: CASSLGRTGGDTQYF
j_call: TRBJ2-7; d_call: TRBD1; v_call: TRBV4-1; cdr3_length: 15; clone_size: NA; cdr3_nt: TGCGCCAGCAGCCAAGTCACAGGGGCTGGCTACGAGCAGTACTTC; cdr3_aa: CASSQVTGAGYEQYF
j_call: TRBJ1-1; d_call: TRBD1; v_call: TRBV4-3; cdr3_length: 13; clone_size: few; cdr3_nt: TGCGCCAGCAGCCAGGCTCAGGGGGATGAAGCTTTCTTT; cdr3_aa: CASSQAQGDEAFF
j_call: TRBJ1-6; d_call: NA; v_call: TRBV6-6; cdr3_length: 14; clone_size: many; cdr3_nt: TGTGCCAGCAGTTACGGGGGGGAGGATTCACCCCTCCACTTT; cdr3_aa: CASSYGGEDSPLHF
j_call: TRBJ2-7; d_call: NA; v_call: TRBV5-1; cdr3_length: 15; clone_size: few; cdr3_nt: TGCGCCAGCAGCTTTTCAGGACCCGCAACCGGCGAGCAGTACTTC; cdr3_aa: CASSFSGPATGEQYF
j_call: TRBJ2-3; d_call: NA; v_call: TRBV7-6; cdr3_length: 16; clone_size: NA; cdr3_nt: TGTGCCAGCAGCTTCTTGGAGGGGGCGTTCACAGATACGCAGTATTTT; cdr3_aa: CASSFLEGAFTDTQYF
j_call: TRBJ2-1; d_call: NA; v_call: TRBV7-9; cdr3_length: 17; clone_size: few; cdr3_nt: TGTGCCAGCAGCCTCCCCTCGCGCGGGGGCACCTACAATGAGCAGTTCTTC; cdr3_aa: CASSLPSRGGTYNEQFF
j_call: TRBJ2-3; d_call: TRBD2; v_call: TRBV2; cdr3_length: 15; clone_size: few; cdr3_nt: TGTGCCAGCAGTGAACCCGGACTAGAAACAGATACGCAGTATTTT; cdr3_aa: CASSEPGLETDTQYF
j_call: TRBJ1-5; d_call: TRBD1; v_call: TRBV29-1; cdr3_length: 13; clone_size: many; cdr3_nt: TGCAGCGTTGGACAGGGGGCGAGCCAGCCCCAGCATTTT; cdr3_aa: CSVGQGASQPQHF
j_call: TRBJ2-1; d_call: NA; v_call: TRBV5-1; cdr3_length: 14; clone_size: NA; cdr3_nt: TGCGCCAGCAGAAGACTTAGCGTAGACAATGAGCAGTTCTTC; cdr3_aa: CASRRLSVDNEQFF
j_call: TRBJ2-1; d_call: NA; v_call: TRBV14; cdr3_length: 16; clone_size: few; cdr3_nt: TGTGCCAGCAGCCTTGGGGCCCTCGCCCACTACAATGAGCAGTTCTTC; cdr3_aa: CASSLGALAHYNEQFF
j_call: TRBJ1-1; d_call: NA; v_call: TRBV10-2; cdr3_length: 13; clone_size: NA; cdr3_nt: TGCGCCAGCAGTGTCCCGAAGGAGGGGAGGGCTTTCTTT; cdr3_aa: CASSVPKEGRAFF
j_call: TRBJ1-5; d_call: NA; v_call: TRBV5-1; cdr3_length: 13; clone_size: NA; cdr3_nt: TGCGCCAGCAGCCTGGACACCAATCAGCCCCAGCATTTT; cdr3_aa: CASSLDTNQPQHF
j_call: TRBJ2-7; d_call: TRBD1; v_call: TRBV6-2/TRBV6-3; cdr3_length: 15; clone_size: many; cdr3_nt: TGTGCCAGCAAAACGCCGGGACAGGGGTTGGGCGAGCAGTACTTC; cdr3_aa: CASKTPGQGLGEQYF
j_call: TRBJ2-3; d_call: NA; v_call: TRBV27; cdr3_length: 14; clone_size: few; cdr3_nt: TGTGCCAGCACCCCTTTGACTAGCACAGATACGCAGTATTTT; cdr3_aa: CASTPLTSTDTQYF
j_call: TRBJ1-2; d_call: NA; v_call: TRBV19; cdr3_length: 13; clone_size: few; cdr3_nt: TGTGCCAGTTCCGAAGGTATTTTGGAAGGCTACACCTTC; cdr3_aa: CASSEGILEGYTF
j_call: TRBJ2-2; d_call: NA; v_call: TRBV12-3/TRBV12-4; cdr3_length: 14; clone_size: many; cdr3_nt: TGTGCCAGCAGACGATTTAGGAACACCGGGGAGCTGTTTTTT; cdr3_aa: CASRRFRNTGELFF
j_call: TRBJ2-7; d_call: NA; v_call: TRBV12-3/TRBV12-4; cdr3_length: 14; clone_size: few; cdr3_nt: TGTGCCAGCAGTTGGGGCGACAGGCAGTACGAGCAGTACTTC; cdr3_aa: CASSWGDRQYEQYF
j_call: TRBJ1-5; d_call: TRBD1; v_call: TRBV6-1; cdr3_length: 16; clone_size: few; cdr3_nt: TGTGCCAGCCTCAAACCGGGACAGGGCTTGCGTCAGCCCCAGCATTTT; cdr3_aa: CASLKPGQGLRQPQHF
j_call: TRBJ2-3; d_call: TRBD2; v_call: TRBV7-2; cdr3_length: 20; clone_size: many; cdr3_nt: TGTGCCAGCAGCTTAGGACTAGCGGGGGGGGGAATCCCAAGCACAGATACGCAGTATTTT; cdr3_aa: CASSLGLAGGGIPSTDTQYF
j_call: TRBJ1-5; d_call: NA; v_call: TRBV4-3; cdr3_length: 15; clone_size: many; cdr3_nt: TGCGCCAGCAGCCAAGATAGGGGGGATCGCCAGCCCCAGCATTTT; cdr3_aa: CASSQDRGDRQPQHF
j_call: TRBJ2-3; d_call: NA; v_call: TRBV29-1; cdr3_length: 15; clone_size: NA; cdr3_nt: TGCAGCGTTGAAGATAGAAGGGGCGCTACAGATACGCAGTATTTT; cdr3_aa: CSVEDRRGATDTQYF
j_call: TRBJ2-7; d_call: NA; v_call: TRBV7-8; cdr3_length: 15; clone_size: few; cdr3_nt: TGTGCCAGCAGCCCTCGGCCGGGTGCAATTTACGAGCAGTACTTC; cdr3_aa: CASSPRPGAIYEQYF
j_call: TRBJ1-6; d_call: NA; v_call: TRBV12-3/TRBV12-4; cdr3_length: 14; clone_size: few; cdr3_nt: TGTGCCAGCAGTCCACTCCAGGGTTATTCACCCCTCCACTTT; cdr3_aa: CASSPLQGYSPLHF
j_call: TRBJ2-2; d_call: TRBD2; v_call: TRBV11-1; cdr3_length: 16; clone_size: NA; cdr3_nt: TGTGCCAGCAGCTCTCCGACTAGCGGGTTCACCGGGGAGCTGTTTTTT; cdr3_aa: CASSSPTSGFTGELFF